This passage covers 2 T cell receptor beta chains from one sample sequenced in a study of tumor-infiltrating lymphocytes in primary liver carcinoma. Unsorted whole blood supplied the blood RNA, and germline DNA was isolated too. cDNA specific to TCR beta was made from around 450 ng of total RNA, with a constant-region primer employed for priming. Three nested multiplex PCR rounds of slightly modified ARM-PCR generated TCR beta libraries. TRBV1-TRBV30 forward primers paired with a C-beta reverse primer were used in the first two PCR rounds, which ran approximately 10 cycles each. TCRdb recomputed calls from the multiplex PCR reads with MiXCR, one row per CDR3 protein. This sample has 310,000 or so distinct CDR3 sequences, with approximately 58% found just once. Material for sequencing was peripheral blood. The receptor set was obtained from a woman under 40 with primary liver carcinoma and hepatitis B virus infection.

As to this clonotype: A much bigger clone sits one base away, suggesting this may be a read error. The chain combines TRBV29-1 with TRBJ2-7, with unresolved D. CDR3 size: 12 residues. V lost 5 bases and J lost 8, with 16 bases in between. Germline V gene data show CDR1 as SQVTM and CDR2 as ANQGSEA. The chain's CDR3 is CSVSRAPGKQYF. Here the CDR3 DNA reads TGCAGCGTTTCTAGAGCTCCGGGCAAGCAGTACTTC.

This clonotype was detected only a few times. This CDR3 reads CASSYLQNIQYF. Written as DNA, the CDR3 is TGTGCCAGCAGTTACCTTCAAAACATTCAGTACTTC. The chain links TRBV6-6 to TRBJ2-4; D ambiguous. Germline-derived CDR1 and CDR2 are MNHNY and SVGAGI (reference sequence). This CDR3 has 12 residues. V was shortened by 2 bases and J by 5 bases, with 4 bases between the two germline ends.